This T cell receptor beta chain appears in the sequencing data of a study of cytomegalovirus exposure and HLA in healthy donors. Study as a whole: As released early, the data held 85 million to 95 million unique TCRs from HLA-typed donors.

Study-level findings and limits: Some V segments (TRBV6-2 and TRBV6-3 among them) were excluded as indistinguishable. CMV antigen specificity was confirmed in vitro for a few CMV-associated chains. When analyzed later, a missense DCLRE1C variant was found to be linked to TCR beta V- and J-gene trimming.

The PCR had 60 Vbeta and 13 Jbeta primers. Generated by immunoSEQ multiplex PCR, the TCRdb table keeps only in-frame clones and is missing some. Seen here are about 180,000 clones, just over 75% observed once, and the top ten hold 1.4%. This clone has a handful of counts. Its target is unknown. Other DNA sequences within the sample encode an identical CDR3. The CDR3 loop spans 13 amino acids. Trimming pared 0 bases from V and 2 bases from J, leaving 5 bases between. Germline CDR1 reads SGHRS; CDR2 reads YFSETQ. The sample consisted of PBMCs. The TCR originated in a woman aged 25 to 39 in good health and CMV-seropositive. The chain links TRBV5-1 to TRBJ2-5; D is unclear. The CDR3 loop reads CASSLVLQETQYF. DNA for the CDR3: TGCGCCAGCAGCTTGGTATTGCAAGAGACCCAGTACTTC.